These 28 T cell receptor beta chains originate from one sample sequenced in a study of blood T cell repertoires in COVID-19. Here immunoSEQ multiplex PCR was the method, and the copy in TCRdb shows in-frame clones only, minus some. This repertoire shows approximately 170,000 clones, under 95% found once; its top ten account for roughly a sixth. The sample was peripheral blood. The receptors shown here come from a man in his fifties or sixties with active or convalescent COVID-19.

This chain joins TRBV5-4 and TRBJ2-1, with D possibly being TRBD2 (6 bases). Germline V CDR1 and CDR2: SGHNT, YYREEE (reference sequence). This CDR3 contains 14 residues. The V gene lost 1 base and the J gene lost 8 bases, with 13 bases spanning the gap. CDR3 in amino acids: CASSLKGRRDEQFF. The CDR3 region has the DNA TGTGCCAGCAGCTTGAAGGGCAGGAGGGATGAGCAGTTCTTC. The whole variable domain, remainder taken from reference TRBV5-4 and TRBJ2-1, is ETGVTQSPTHLIKTRGQQVTLRCSSQSGHNTVSWYQQALGQGPQFIFQYYREEENGRGNFPPRFSGLQFPNYSSELNVNALELDDSALYLCASSLKGRRDEQFFGPGTRLTVL.

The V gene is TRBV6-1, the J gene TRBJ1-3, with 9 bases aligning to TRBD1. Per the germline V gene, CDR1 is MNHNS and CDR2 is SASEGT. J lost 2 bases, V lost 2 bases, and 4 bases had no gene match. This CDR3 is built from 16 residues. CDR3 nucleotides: TGTGCCAGCAGTGAAAGTCACAGGGGGCCTGGAAACACCATATATTTT. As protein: CASSESHRGPGNTIYF.

CDR3 in DNA: TGTGCCAGCAGTCAGACTGGACTGCCTTTCGAGCAGTACTTC. Translating it yields CASSQTGLPFEQYF. The chain uses TRBV27 and TRBJ2-7; possibly TRBD2 for D (5 bases). The germline V and J ends were trimmed by 5 bases and 6 bases, with 17 bases remaining between them. The CDR3 covers 14 residues. Looked up from germline, CDR1 is MNHEY and CDR2 is SMNVEV (reference sequence).

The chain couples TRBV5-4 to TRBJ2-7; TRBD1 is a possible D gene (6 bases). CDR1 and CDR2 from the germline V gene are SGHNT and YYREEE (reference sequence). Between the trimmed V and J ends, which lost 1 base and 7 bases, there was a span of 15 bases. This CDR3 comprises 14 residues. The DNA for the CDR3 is TGTGCCAGCAGCTTGATCGGACCAGGGGAGGAGCAGTACTTC. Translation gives CASSLIGPGEEQYF. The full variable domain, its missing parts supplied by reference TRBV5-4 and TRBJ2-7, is ETGVTQSPTHLIKTRGQQVTLRCSSQSGHNTVSWYQQALGQGPQFIFQYYREEENGRGNFPPRFSGLQFPNYSSELNVNALELDDSALYLCASSLIGPGEEQYFGPGTRLTVT.

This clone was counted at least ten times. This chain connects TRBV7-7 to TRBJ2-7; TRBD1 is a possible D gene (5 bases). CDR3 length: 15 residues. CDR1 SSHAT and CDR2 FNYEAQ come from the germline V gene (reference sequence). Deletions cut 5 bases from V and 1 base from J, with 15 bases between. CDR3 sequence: CASSRGSDSSYEQYF. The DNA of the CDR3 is TGTGCCAGCAGCAGGGGTTCTGACAGTTCCTACGAGCAGTACTTC.

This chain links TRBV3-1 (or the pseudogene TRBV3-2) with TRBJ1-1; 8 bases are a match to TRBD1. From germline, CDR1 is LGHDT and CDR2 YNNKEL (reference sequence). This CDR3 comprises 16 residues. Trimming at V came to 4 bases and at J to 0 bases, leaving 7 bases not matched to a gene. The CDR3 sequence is CASSPRGRYMNTEAFF. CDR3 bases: TGTGCCAGCAGCCCCAGGGGGCGGTACATGAACACTGAAGCTTTCTTT.

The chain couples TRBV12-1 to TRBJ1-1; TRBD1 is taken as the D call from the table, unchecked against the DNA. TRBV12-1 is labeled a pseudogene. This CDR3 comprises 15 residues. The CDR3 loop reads CASSFLRTLKTEAFF. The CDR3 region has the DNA TGTGCCAGCAGCTTTTTAAGGACACTGAAGACTGAAGCTTTCTTT.

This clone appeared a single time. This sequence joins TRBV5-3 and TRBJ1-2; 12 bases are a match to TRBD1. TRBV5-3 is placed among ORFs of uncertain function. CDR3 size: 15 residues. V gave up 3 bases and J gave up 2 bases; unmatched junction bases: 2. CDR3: CARSWGQGANYGYTF. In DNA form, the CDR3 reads TGTGCCAGAAGCTGGGGACAGGGGGCCAACTATGGCTACACCTTC.

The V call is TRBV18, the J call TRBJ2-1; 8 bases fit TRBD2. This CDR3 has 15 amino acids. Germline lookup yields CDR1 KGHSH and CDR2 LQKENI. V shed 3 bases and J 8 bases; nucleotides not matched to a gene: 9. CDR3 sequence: CASSPPGLVSHEQFF. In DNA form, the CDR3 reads TGTGCCAGCTCACCGCCGGGACTAGTTTCCCATGAGCAGTTCTTC.

CDR3 protein: CASSIGQGARDTEAFF. CDR3 DNA sequence: TGTGCCAGTAGTATAGGACAGGGGGCGCGGGACACTGAAGCTTTCTTT. The J gene is TRBJ1-1, the V gene TRBV19; 10 bases align to TRBD1. V was pared by 1 base and J by 3 bases, with 5 bases of the junction left unmatched. CDR3 length: 16 residues. Germline-derived CDR1 and CDR2 are LNHDA and SQIVND (reference sequence).

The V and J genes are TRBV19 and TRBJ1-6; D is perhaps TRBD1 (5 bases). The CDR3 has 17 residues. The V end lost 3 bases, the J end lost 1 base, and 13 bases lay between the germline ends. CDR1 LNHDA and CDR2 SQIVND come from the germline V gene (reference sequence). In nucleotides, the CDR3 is TGTGCCAGTAGTATGTCAGGGTGGGATTCCTATAATTCACCCCTCCACTTT. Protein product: CASSMSGWDSYNSPLHF.

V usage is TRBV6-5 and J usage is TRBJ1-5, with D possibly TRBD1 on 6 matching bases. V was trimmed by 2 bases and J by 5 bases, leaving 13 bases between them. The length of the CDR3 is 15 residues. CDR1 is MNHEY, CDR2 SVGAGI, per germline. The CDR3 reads CASSYTTGSDQPQHF. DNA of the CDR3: TGTGCCAGCAGTTACACCACAGGGTCTGATCAGCCCCAGCATTTT.

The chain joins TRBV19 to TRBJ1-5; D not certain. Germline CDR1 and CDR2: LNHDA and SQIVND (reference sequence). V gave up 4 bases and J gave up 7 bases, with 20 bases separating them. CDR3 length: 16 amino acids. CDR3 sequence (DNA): TGTGCCAGTAGTAATAGCGCCCCGAGGGCGGGGCAGCCCCAGCATTTT. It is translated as CASSNSAPRAGQPQHF.

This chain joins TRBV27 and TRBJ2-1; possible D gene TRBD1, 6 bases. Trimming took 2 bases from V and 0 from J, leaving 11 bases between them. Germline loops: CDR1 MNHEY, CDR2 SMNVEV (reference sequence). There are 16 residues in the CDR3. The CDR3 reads CASSLPSTGSYNEQFF. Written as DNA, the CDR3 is TGTGCCAGCAGTTTACCGTCGACAGGCTCCTACAATGAGCAGTTCTTC.

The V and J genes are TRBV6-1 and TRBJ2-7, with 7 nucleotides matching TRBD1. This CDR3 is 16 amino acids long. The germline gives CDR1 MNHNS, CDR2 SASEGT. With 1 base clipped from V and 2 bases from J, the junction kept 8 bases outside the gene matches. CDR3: CASSEVRGQTTYEQYF. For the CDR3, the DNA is TGTGCCAGCAGTGAAGTTAGGGGACAGACTACCTACGAGCAGTACTTC.

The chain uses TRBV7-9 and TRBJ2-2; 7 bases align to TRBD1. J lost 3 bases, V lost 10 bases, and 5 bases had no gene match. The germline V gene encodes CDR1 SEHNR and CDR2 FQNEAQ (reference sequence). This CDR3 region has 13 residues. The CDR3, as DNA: TGTGCCACCGGGACAGTCGACACCGGGGAGCTGTTTTTT. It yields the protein CATGTVDTGELFF.

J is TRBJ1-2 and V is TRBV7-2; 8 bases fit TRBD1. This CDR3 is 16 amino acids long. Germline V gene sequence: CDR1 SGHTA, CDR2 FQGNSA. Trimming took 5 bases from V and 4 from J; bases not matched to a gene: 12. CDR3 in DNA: TGTGCCAGCAGCCCTAGCGGGACAGGAGAGGTCTATGGCTACACCTTC. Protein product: CASSPSGTGEVYGYTF.

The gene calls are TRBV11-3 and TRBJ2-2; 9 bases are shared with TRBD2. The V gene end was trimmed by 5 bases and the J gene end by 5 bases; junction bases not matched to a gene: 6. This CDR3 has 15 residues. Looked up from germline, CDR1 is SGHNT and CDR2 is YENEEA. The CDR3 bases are TGTGCCAGCAGCCTTAGCGGGAGCGGGACCGGGGAGCTGTTTTTT. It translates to CASSLSGSGTGELFF.

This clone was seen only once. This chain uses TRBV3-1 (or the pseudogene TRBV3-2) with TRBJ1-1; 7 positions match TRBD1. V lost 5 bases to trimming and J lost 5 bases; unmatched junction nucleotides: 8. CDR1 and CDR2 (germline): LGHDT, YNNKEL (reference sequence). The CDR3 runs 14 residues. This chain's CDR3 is CASSLRDSRTEAFF. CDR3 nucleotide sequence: TGTGCCAGCAGCTTACGGGACAGTAGGACTGAAGCTTTCTTT.

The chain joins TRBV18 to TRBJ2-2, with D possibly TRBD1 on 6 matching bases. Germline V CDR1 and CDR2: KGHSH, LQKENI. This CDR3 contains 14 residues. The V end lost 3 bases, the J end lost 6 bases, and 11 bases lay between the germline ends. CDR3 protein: CASSPWDISGELFF. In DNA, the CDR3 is TGTGCCAGCTCACCCTGGGACATTTCCGGGGAGCTGTTTTTT. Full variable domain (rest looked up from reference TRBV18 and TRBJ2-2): NAGVMQNPRHLVRRRGQEARLRCSPMKGHSHVYWYRQLPEEGLKFMVYLQKENIIDESGMPKERFSAEFPKEGPSILRIQQVVRGDSAAYFCASSPWDISGELFFGEGSRLTVL.

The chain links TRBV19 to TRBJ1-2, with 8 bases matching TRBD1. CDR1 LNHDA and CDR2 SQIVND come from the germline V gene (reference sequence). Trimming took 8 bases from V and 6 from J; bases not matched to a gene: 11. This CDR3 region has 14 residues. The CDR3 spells CASFRQGIANGYTF. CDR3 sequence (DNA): TGTGCCAGTTTCCGACAGGGGATAGCTAATGGCTACACCTTC.

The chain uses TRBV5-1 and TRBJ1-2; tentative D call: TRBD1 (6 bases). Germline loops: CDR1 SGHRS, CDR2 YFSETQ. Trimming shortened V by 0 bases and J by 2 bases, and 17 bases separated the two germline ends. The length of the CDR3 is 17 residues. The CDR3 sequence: CASSLEGAGAENYGYTF. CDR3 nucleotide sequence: TGCGCCAGCAGCTTGGAGGGAGCGGGGGCCGAGAACTATGGCTACACCTTC.

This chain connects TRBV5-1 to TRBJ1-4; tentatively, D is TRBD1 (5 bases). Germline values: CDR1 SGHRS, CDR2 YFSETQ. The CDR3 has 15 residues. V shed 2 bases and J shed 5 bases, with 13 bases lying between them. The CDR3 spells CASSLRQSLNEKLFF. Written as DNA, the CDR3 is TGCGCCAGCAGCTTACGACAGAGTTTAAATGAAAAACTGTTTTTT.

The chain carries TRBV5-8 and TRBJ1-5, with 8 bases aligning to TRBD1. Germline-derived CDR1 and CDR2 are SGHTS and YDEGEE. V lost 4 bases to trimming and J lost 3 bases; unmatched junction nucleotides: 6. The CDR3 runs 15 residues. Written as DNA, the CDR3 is TGTGCCAGCAGCCGGGGGACAGGAAACAATCAGCCCCAGCATTTT. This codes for CASSRGTGNNQPQHF.

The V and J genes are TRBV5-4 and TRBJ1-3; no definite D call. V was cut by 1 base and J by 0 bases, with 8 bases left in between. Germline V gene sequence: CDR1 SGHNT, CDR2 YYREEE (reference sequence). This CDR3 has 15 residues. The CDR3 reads CASSLNSISGNTIYF. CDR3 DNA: TGTGCCAGCAGCTTGAACAGCATCTCTGGAAACACCATATATTTT. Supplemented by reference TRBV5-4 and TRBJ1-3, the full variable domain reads ETGVTQSPTHLIKTRGQQVTLRCSSQSGHNTVSWYQQALGQGPQFIFQYYREEENGRGNFPPRFSGLQFPNYSSELNVNALELDDSALYLCASSLNSISGNTIYFGEGSWLTVV.

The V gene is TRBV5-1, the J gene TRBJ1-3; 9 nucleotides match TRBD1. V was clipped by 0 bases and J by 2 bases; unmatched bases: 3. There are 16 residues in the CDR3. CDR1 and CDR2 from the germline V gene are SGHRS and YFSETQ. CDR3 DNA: TGCGCCAGCAGCTTGGGGACAGGGGTTGCTGGAAACACCATATATTTT. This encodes CASSLGTGVAGNTIYF.

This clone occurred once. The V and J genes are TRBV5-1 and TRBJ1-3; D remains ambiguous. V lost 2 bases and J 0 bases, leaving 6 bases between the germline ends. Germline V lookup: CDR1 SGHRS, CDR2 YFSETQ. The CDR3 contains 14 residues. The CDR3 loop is CASSFTDSGNTIYF. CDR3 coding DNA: TGCGCCAGCAGCTTCACAGACTCTGGAAACACCATATATTTT.

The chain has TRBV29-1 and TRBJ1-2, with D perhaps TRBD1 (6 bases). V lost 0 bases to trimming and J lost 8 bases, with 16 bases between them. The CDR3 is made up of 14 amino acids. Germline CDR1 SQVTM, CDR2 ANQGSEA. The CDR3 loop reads CSVEEIEQGSGYTF. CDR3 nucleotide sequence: TGCAGCGTTGAAGAAATCGAACAGGGTAGCGGCTACACCTTC.